This entry is about one T cell receptor beta chain. The data stem from a study of blood T cell repertoires in COVID-19. Looking at the study overall: Samples representing acute and convalescent COVID-19 were sourced from the United States, Italy and Spain. PBMCs, B-cell-depleted T cells, or T cells provided the cDNA or gDNA that made up the material.

Libraries were prepared by immunoSEQ multiplex PCR; TCRdb keeps only in-frame clonotypes and omits some of them. The sample gives about 180,000 clones, about 90% of which show up once; less than 25% is in the top ten. Germline V gives CDR1 LGHDT, CDR2 YNNKEL (reference sequence). The CDR3 is made up of 14 amino acids. The germline V and J ends were trimmed by 1 base and 6 bases, with 10 bases remaining between them. The chain combines TRBV3-1 (or the pseudogene TRBV3-2) with TRBJ2-4, with a tentative D call TRBD2 (5 bases). This receptor was obtained from a man in his 70s with active or convalescent COVID-19. The sample consisted of peripheral blood. Written as DNA, the CDR3 is TGTGCCAGCAGCCAAGGAGGGTTTGGAAACATTCAGTACTTC. Encoded protein: CASSQGGFGNIQYF.